One and the same sample provided the 19 T cell receptor beta chains below, sequenced in a study of blood T cell repertoires in COVID-19. Here immunoSEQ multiplex PCR was the method, and the copy in TCRdb shows in-frame clones only, minus some. In the table there are roughly 53,000 clones, around 87% of which are singletons. Source material: peripheral blood. These receptors originate from a man between 35 and 55 years old with active COVID-19.

This chain joins TRBV10-3 and TRBJ1-2; TRBD1 agrees at 11 bases. V lost 6 bases to trimming and J lost 7 bases; unmatched junction nucleotides: 13. Germline values: CDR1 ENHRY, CDR2 SYGVKD. The CDR3 covers 16 residues. CDR3 residues: CAIRSSGTGGESGYTF. The CDR3 DNA is TGTGCCATCAGGTCCTCCGGGACAGGGGGTGAGAGTGGCTACACCTTC.

J is TRBJ2-1 and V is TRBV28; no definite D call. Germline V gives CDR1 MDHEN, CDR2 SYDVKM. The CDR3 extends over 12 amino acids. Trimming removed 3 bases at V and 4 bases at J, with 4 bases between. DNA of the CDR3: TGTGCCAGCAGTTTGTCATACAATGAGCAGTTCTTC. Translating it yields CASSLSYNEQFF.

The chain joins TRBV4-1 to TRBJ2-1, with a weak D call TRBD1 (6 bases). Germline V gene sequence: CDR1 MGHRA, CDR2 YSYEKL. The CDR3 loop spans 18 amino acids. V was shortened by 2 bases and J by 3 bases, with 20 bases between the two germline ends. CDR3: CASSQPPRGRPHYNEQFF. The DNA of the CDR3 is TGCGCCAGCAGCCAACCTCCCAGGGGCAGGCCCCACTACAATGAGCAGTTCTTC.

V gene TRBV21-1 combines with J gene TRBJ1-5; the listed D gene, TRBD1, was not tested against the DNA. TRBV21-1 is a listed pseudogene. The CDR3 covers 16 residues. The CDR3 loop reads CASSKRDRVRNQPQHF. In nucleotides, the CDR3 is TGTGCCAGCAGCAAGAGGGACAGGGTACGCAATCAGCCCCAGCATTTT.

The chain recombines TRBV7-9 with TRBJ2-7, with a possible D match to TRBD2 (5 bases). The V end lost 1 base, the J end lost 4 bases, and 5 bases lay between the germline ends. CDR3 length: 12 amino acids. Per germline, CDR1 SEHNR and CDR2 FQNEAQ (reference sequence). DNA for the CDR3: TGTGCCAGCAGCTTAGTAGCGTACGAGCAGTACTTC. This sequence encodes CASSLVAYEQYF.

This clone was picked up a small number of times. This sequence joins TRBV6-2 or TRBV6-3 and TRBJ2-7; TRBD2 matches 9 bases. CDR1 and CDR2 from the germline V gene are MNHEY and SVGEGT. The CDR3 contains 17 residues. Unmatched junction bases numbered 12, after V lost 4 bases and J lost 2 bases. Written as DNA, the CDR3 is TGTGCCAGCAGTTTCCCGCGGGAGGGAAGTATACCCTACGAGCAGTACTTC. As protein: CASSFPREGSIPYEQYF.

The rearrangement links TRBV6-6 to TRBJ2-3, with a weak D call TRBD2 (5 bases). This CDR3 region has 14 residues. The germline V gene encodes CDR1 MNHNY and CDR2 SVGAGI (reference sequence). Deletions cut 0 bases from V and 4 bases from J, with 8 bases between. The CDR3 nucleotides read TGTGCCAGCAGTTACTCGAGTAGCGCAGATACGCAGTATTTT. This translates into CASSYSSSADTQYF.

The chain combines TRBV19 with TRBJ2-1; TRBD1 aligns across 8 bases. CDR1 is LNHDA and CDR2 is SQIVND in the germline V gene (reference sequence). CDR3 length equals 14 residues. V lost 4 bases and J lost 8; bases outside the gene matches: 7. CDR3 loop: CASSTGQGTDEQFF. CDR3 nucleotide sequence: TGTGCCAGTAGTACCGGACAGGGTACGGATGAGCAGTTCTTC.

This clone appeared a single time. The chain couples TRBV2 to TRBJ2-2; 11 nucleotides line up with TRBD2. This CDR3 region has 17 residues. Germline V gene data show CDR1 as SNHLY and CDR2 as FYNNEI. Trimming at V came to 2 bases and at J to 4 bases, leaving 6 bases not matched to a gene. In DNA form, the CDR3 reads TGTGCCAGCAGTGAATTAGCGGGAGGGCCAGGCACCGGGGAGCTGTTTTTT. The encoded protein is CASSELAGGPGTGELFF.

This clone was seen once. The chain uses TRBV10-2 and TRBJ2-5, with 9 bases that match TRBD1. The CDR3 runs to 15 residues. Germline CDR1 is WSHSY and CDR2 is SAAADI. V shed 8 bases, J shed 5 bases, and the junction held 12 bases outside the gene matches. CDR3 nucleotide sequence: TGCGCCAGCCGCTCCACAGGGGGCAGCAGGGAGACCCAGTACTTC. Protein: CASRSTGGSRETQYF.

This CDR3 is CASSVGRDFLYNEQFF. In DNA form, the CDR3 reads TGTGCCAGCAGCGTAGGCCGGGACTTCCTTTACAATGAGCAGTTCTTC. The chain employs TRBV9 and TRBJ2-1; D might be TRBD2 (6 bases). The CDR3 is made up of 16 amino acids. Germline lookup yields CDR1 SGDLS and CDR2 YYNGEE. Trimming removed 0 bases from V and 4 bases from J, with 14 bases in between.

The V and J genes are TRBV6-1 and TRBJ1-6, with D tentatively TRBD1 (6 bases). With 3 bases removed from V and 2 bases from J, the gap between germline ends came to 8 bases. Germline values: CDR1 MNHNS, CDR2 SASEGT. The CDR3 loop spans 15 amino acids. CDR3 DNA: TGTGCCAGCAGTGACGGGGACACCTATAATTCACCCCTCCACTTT. It encodes CASSDGDTYNSPLHF.

The J gene is TRBJ2-5, the V gene TRBV29-1, with unresolved D. Trimming took 6 bases from V and 1 from J, leaving 15 bases between them. Per germline, CDR1 SQVTM and CDR2 ANQGSEA. There are 14 residues in the CDR3. Here the CDR3 reads CSVSKPDSQETQYF. The CDR3 coding sequence is TGCAGCGTCTCTAAACCTGACTCCCAAGAGACCCAGTACTTC.

The chain combines TRBV13 with TRBJ2-7, with 10 positions matching TRBD1. V lost 0 bases to trimming and J lost 2 bases; unmatched junction nucleotides: 1. The CDR3 totals 15 residues. CDR1 PRHDT and CDR2 FYEKMQ come from the germline V gene (reference sequence). The CDR3 is CASSLGGQGAYEQYF. The CDR3 DNA sequence: TGTGCCAGCAGCTTAGGCGGACAGGGGGCCTACGAGCAGTACTTC.

The table lists this clone with a few counts. The chain carries TRBV5-5 and TRBJ2-7, with D unresolved. This CDR3 contains 15 residues. Trimming pared 3 bases from V and 3 bases from J, leaving 16 bases between. The V gene's germline CDR1 is SGHKS and CDR2 YYEKEE (reference sequence). CDR3 protein: CASSSSSASVYEQYF. CDR3 bases: TGTGCCAGCAGCTCCTCCTCTGCCAGCGTCTACGAGCAGTACTTC.

CDR3 region: CASSHGRGNEQFF. The CDR3 nucleotides are TGTGCCAGCAGCCATGGTCGGGGGAATGAGCAGTTCTTC. The J gene is TRBJ2-1, the V gene TRBV7-9; TRBD2 is a possible D gene (6 bases). CDR3 length equals 13 residues. With 5 bases removed from V and 7 bases from J, the gap between germline ends came to 12 bases. Germline V gene data show CDR1 as SEHNR and CDR2 as FQNEAQ (reference sequence).

The gene calls are TRBV6-4 and TRBJ2-1; 7 bases line up with TRBD2. The trim removed 5 bases at V and 7 bases at J, leaving 8 bases unmatched. The CDR3 length is 14 residues. The germline gives CDR1 MRHNA, CDR2 SNTAGT. In DNA form, the CDR3 reads TGTGCCAGCAGTCCCGGGACTACCGCGAATGAGCAGTTCTTC. Its protein is CASSPGTTANEQFF.

V and J are TRBV3-1 (or the pseudogene TRBV3-2) and TRBJ2-1, with 12 bases fitting TRBD2. The V gene's germline CDR1 is LGHDT and CDR2 YNNKEL (reference sequence). Germline trimming cut 0 bases from V and 6 bases from J; bases unmatched to any gene: 9. The CDR3 runs 18 residues. The CDR3 sequence: CASSQDFRASGRANEQFF. The CDR3, as DNA: TGTGCCAGCAGCCAAGATTTCAGGGCTAGCGGGAGGGCCAATGAGCAGTTCTTC.

The chain carries TRBV19 and TRBJ1-2, with D hard to call. Trimming took off 0 bases at V and 3 bases at J, with 8 bases between the two ends. This CDR3 is 14 amino acids long. The germline V gene encodes CDR1 LNHDA and CDR2 SQIVND (reference sequence). CDR3 DNA sequence: TGTGCCAGTAGTATAGATATAACAGACTATGGCTACACCTTC. Translated: CASSIDITDYGYTF.